The text below deals with one T cell receptor beta chain. This sample was taken from a study of blood T cell repertoires in COVID-19. The wider study: Samples representing acute and convalescent COVID-19 were sourced from the United States, Italy and Spain. The cDNA or gDNA used as material had been derived from T cells, B-cell-depleted T cells, or PBMCs.

Authors' analysis steps: Scientists estimated how many nucleated cells there were by amplifying reference gene primers. The protocol was immunoSEQ multiplex PCR, while the TCRdb copy is restricted to in-frame clones and leaves out a portion. V, J and clone size derive from that table, while D and trimming were established from the DNA sequence. The data show about 150,000 clones, 75% to 85% seen once. Specimen: peripheral blood. This TCR derives from a woman aged 50 to 60 with acute or convalescent COVID-19.

The CDR3 is CASQQGSSYNSPLHF. The CDR3 coding sequence is TGTGCCAGCCAACAGGGGAGCTCCTATAATTCACCCCTCCACTTT. V gene TRBV2 combines with J gene TRBJ1-6, with 7 bases that match TRBD1. The CDR3 totals 15 residues. After removal of 8 bases from V and 0 bases from J, the junction contained 4 bases not matched to a gene. CDR1 and CDR2 from the germline V gene are SNHLY and FYNNEI.